Only a few counts were recorded for the clone carrying this T cell receptor beta chain. The data derive from a study of response to subunit inactivated influenza vaccine. TCRdb recomputed calls from the RT-PCR reads with MiXCR, one row per CDR3 protein. Of about 540,000 distinct CDR3 sequences listed, roughly 25% were seen once; the top ten hold about 3%. The junction had 6 bases not matched to a gene; V was cut back by 4 bases and J by 7 bases. Looked up from germline, CDR1 is SGHAT and CDR2 is FQNNGV. The length of the CDR3 is 14 residues. This sample was shared with a second study, whose subject was T cells expressing NK-cell markers. Turning to that study: cDNA encoding TCR beta was synthesized via 5'RACE template switching incorporating UMIs. Most of the eight sequenced donors tested HCMV-seropositive; one tested seronegative. Leadership of the CD3+CD56-NKG2C+ fraction also belonged to these clonotypes in several donors. Certain NKG2C+ T cell clones were expanded, and their HCMV specificity remained unclear.

This sequence originates from a man aged 45 to 65 who received an inactivated influenza vaccine. The chain links TRBV11-2 to TRBJ2-1, with 8 nucleotides matching TRBD1. The material sequenced was CD4+ T cells sorted from PBMCs, taken 12 days after vaccination. This chain's CDR3 is CASSWSGGGNEQFF. Here the CDR3 DNA reads TGTGCCAGCAGCTGGTCAGGGGGCGGGAATGAGCAGTTCTTC.